This T cell receptor gamma chain is drawn from a study of gamma delta lymphoproliferative disorders and STAT genes listed by TCRdb under 2018. For the study in its entirety: Gamma-chain libraries were prepared from at least 50 ng of genomic DNA using the LymphoTrack Dx TCRG Assay. Within a larger immunophenotypic and STAT-mutation study, TCR gamma and delta CDR3 repertoires were profiled by deep sequencing in Tgammadelta lymphoproliferative disease patients and healthy controls. Delta-chain libraries followed the EuroClonality-NGS working group standard operating procedure, because no corresponding Invivoscribe delta assay was available. To confirm results, a couple of gamma-chain samples and every delta-chain sample were sequenced twice. Results the study describes overall, beyond this receptor: It was noted by the authors that NGS specificity may be reduced at low frequencies, so confirmation of the public or private nature of leukemic clones is needed. Control T cells were likely spread across varied maturation stages, whereas leukemic cells were skewed toward terminal effectors, which potentially limits comparisons between patients and controls. When whole repertoires were clustered, gamma repertoires from patients formed a group apart from those of healthy controls, but delta repertoires showed no separation between the groups. Nearly all major gamma and delta clonotypes of patients were found to be public, being shared with at least one healthy donor, and only a couple of gamma clonotypes were found to be private to disease.

Both library methods used multiplex PCR with primers targeting conserved V and J regions of the TCR genes. The amplicons were purified, pooled and then sequenced on an Illumina MiSeq platform. The authors' pipeline ran thus. V(D)J alignment, clonotype assembly and translation were handled by MiXCR, while functionality assessment and CDR3 repertoire analyses were done with VDJtools. The IMGT definition of CDR3 was applied, and only productive sequences using functional genes were analyzed, with ORF genes and pseudogenes left out. A custom Python script was used to search all patients and controls for identical amino acid CDR3s of major clonotypes (frequency >=5%). Clonotype frequencies in patients versus controls were compared with a one-sided non-parametric Wilcoxon test. TCRdb reprocessed the public reads with the caller CATT; rows with the same DNA were merged afterwards. TCRdb, not the original authors, processed these V and J calls. The table for this sample lists roughly 1,700 gamma-chain clones; over 15% of them were counted only once. 30% to 40% of the sample lies in the top ten.

For TCR sequencing, genomic DNA was taken from peripheral blood mononuclear cells isolated from both patients and controls. The control group consisted of 23 healthy adult blood donors (median age approximately 64 years; roughly 12 males and about 11 females) who were matched to the patients for age and sex. Compared with the rest of its sample, this clone is large (0.1 to 1%). There is no known antigen for this receptor. No qualities accompany the bases; no much larger clone lies one base away. Sample: blood. The TCR originated in a human donor in good health.

The CDR3 amino acid sequence is: CACWIWSPKNYYKKLF. DNA sequence: TGTGCCTGCTGGATTTGGAGCCCGAAAAATTATTATAAGAAACTCTTT. Recombination connected TRGV11 to TRGJ1 or TRGJ2. TCRdb records no J gene; here it was assigned by comparing the DNA to germline. TRGV11 is an ORF, with its function uncertain. Measured from the cysteine to the phenylalanine, the CDR3 is 16 residues long. Only CDR3 DNA is held: 48 bases, read in frame from base 1. The germline V end is reduced by 6 bases and the J end by 1 base; junction bases left unmatched: 12.